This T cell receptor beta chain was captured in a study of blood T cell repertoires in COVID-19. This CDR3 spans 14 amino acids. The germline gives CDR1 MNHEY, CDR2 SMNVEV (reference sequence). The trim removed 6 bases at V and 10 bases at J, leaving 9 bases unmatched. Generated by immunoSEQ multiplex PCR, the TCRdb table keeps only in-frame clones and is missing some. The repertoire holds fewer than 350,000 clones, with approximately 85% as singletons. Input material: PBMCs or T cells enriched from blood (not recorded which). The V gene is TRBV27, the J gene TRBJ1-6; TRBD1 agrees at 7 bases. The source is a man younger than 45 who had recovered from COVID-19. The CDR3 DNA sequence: TGTGCCAGCAGGTTCACAGGGGCGCCCTCACCCCTCCACTTT. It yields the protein CASRFTGAPSPLHF.